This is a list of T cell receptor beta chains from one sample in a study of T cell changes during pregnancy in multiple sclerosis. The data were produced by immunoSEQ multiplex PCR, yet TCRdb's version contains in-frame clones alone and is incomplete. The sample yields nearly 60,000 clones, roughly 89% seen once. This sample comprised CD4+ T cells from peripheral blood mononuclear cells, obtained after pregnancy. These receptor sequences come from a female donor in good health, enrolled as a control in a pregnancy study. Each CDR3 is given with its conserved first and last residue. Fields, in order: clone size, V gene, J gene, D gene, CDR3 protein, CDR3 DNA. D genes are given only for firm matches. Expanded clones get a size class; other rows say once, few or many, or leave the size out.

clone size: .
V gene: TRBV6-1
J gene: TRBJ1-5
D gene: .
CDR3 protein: CASILGLNQPQHF
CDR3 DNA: .

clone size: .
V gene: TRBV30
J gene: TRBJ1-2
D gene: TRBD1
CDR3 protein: CAWSSIDRGYGGYTF
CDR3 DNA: TGTGCCTGGAGTTCTATCGACAGGGGGTATGGCGGCTACACCTTC

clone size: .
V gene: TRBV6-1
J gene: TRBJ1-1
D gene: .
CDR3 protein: CASSEIRGTLNTEAFF
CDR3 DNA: TGTGCCAGCAGTGAAATTCGGGGTACCCTGAACACTGAAGCTTTCTTT

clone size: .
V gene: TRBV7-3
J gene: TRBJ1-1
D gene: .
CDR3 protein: CASSLSPGVNTEAFF
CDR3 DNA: TGTGCCAGCAGCTTATCGCCAGGGGTGAACACTGAAGCTTTCTTT

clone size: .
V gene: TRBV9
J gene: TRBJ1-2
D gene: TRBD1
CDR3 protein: CASSLRTGGSYGYTF
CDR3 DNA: TGTGCCAGCAGCCTACGGACAGGGGGCAGCTATGGCTACACCTTC

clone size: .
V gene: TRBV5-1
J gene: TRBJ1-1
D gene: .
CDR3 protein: CASRLHNTEAFF
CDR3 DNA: TGCGCCAGCAGACTACACAACACTGAAGCTTTCTTT

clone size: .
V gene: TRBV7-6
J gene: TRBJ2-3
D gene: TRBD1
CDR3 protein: CASRSGTGVHTDTDTQYF
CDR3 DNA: TGTGCCAGCAGGTCCGGGACAGGAGTGCATACTGACACAGATACGCAGTATTTT

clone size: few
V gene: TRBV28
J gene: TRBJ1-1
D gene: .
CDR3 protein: CASSLRYTEAFF
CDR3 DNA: TGTGCCAGCAGTTTGCGATACACTGAAGCTTTCTTT

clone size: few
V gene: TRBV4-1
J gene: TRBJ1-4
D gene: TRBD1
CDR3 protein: CASSQETPGGIRNEKLFF
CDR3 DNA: TGCGCCAGCAGCCAAGAAACTCCAGGGGGGATCCGGAATGAAAAACTGTTTTTT

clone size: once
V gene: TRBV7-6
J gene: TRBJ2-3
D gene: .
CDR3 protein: CASSFRGGTDTQYF
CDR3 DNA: TGTGCCAGCAGCTTTAGGGGGGGGACAGATACGCAGTATTTT

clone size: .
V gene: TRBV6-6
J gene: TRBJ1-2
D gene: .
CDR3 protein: CASIPFTVQCGNGYTF
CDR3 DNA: TGTGCCAGCATTCCCTTTACGGTACAGTGCGGGAATGGCTACACCTTC

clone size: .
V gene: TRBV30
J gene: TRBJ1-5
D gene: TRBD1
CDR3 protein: CAWSGQGWQPQHF
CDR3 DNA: TGTGCCTGGAGTGGACAGGGGTGGCAGCCCCAGCATTTT

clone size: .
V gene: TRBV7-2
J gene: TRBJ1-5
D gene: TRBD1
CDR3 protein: CASSGDRDQPQHF
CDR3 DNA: TGTGCCAGCAGCGGCGACAGGGATCAGCCCCAGCATTTT

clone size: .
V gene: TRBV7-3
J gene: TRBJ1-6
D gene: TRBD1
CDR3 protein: CASSPRQGGNSPLHF
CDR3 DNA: TGTGCCAGCAGCCCCCGACAGGGCGGTAATTCACCCCTCCACTTT

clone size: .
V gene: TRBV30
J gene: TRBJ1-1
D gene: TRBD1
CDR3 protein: CAWSPDRARTEAFF
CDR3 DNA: TGTGCCTGGAGTCCCGACAGGGCGCGGACTGAAGCTTTCTTT

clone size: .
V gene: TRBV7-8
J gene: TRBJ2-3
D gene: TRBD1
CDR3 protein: CASSQVKGATPDTQYF
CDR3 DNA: TGTGCCAGCAGCCAGGTTAAGGGGGCAACCCCCGATACGCAGTATTTT

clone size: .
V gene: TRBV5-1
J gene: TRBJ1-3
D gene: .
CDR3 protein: CASSDTSSGNTIYF
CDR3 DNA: TGCGCCAGCAGCGACACGAGCTCTGGAAACACCATATATTTT

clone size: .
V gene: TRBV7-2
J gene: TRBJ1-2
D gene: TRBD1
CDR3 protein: CASSFLDGGQGRGYTF
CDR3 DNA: TGTGCCAGCAGCTTCCTAGATGGGGGACAGGGGAGAGGCTACACCTTC

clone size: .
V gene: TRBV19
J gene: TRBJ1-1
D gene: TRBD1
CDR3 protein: CASSAQGAAEAFF
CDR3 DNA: TGTGCCAGTAGTGCCCAGGGGGCGGCTGAAGCTTTCTTT

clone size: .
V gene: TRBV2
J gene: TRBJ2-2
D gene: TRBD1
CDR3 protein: CASSKQGANTGELFF
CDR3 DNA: TGTGCCAGCAGTAAACAGGGGGCGAACACCGGGGAGCTGTTTTTT

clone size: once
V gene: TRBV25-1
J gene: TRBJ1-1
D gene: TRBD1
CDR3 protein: CASSGTGWTEAFF
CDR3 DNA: TGTGCCAGCAGTGGGACAGGATGGACTGAAGCTTTCTTT